This section outlines one T cell receptor beta chain sequence together with its context. Germline V gene sequence: CDR1 MGHDK, CDR2 SYGVNS. CDR3 length: 18 residues. Trimming took off 3 bases at V and 1 base at J, with 20 bases between the two ends. In TCRdb, the 5' RACE reads were re-called with MiXCR into one record per CDR3 protein. Here the sample spans about 530,000 distinct CDR3 sequences, over 12% being singletons. The sample comes from a study of identical twins. These data were likewise used in another study, on yellow fever vaccine responses in identical twins. As that report states: A vaccine T cell response that seemed partly convergent and partly personalized was reported in twins.

This clonotype was sampled from a woman aged 18-35 years in good health. The sample consisted of CD4+ T cells sorted from blood. This chain links TRBV25-1 with TRBJ2-3; D uncertain. This CDR3 reads CASSDSVLRLVRTDTQYF. DNA of the CDR3: TGTGCCAGCAGTGACAGCGTACTACGACTGGTGCGCACAGATACGCAGTATTTT.